This T cell receptor (beta chain) originates from a study of T cells after yellow fever vaccination. In the study overall: Fractions containing few cells were prepared with SMART-Seq v4 Ultra Low Input.

TCR cDNA was made by 5'RACE template switching, adding a universal primer site and UMIs. A single record per CDR3 protein comes from TCRdb applying MiXCR to the 5' RACE reads. Of tens of thousands of distinct CDR3 sequences in the sample, roughly a tenth were seen once. Findings and limits, study-wide: Subsequent booster samples again held most clones from primary vaccination (roughly 96% CD4, nearly 90% CD8). A weaker secondary response peaked on day 5, the primary on day 15.

Trimming took 0 bases from V and 6 from J; bases not matched to a gene: 7. The CDR3 has 15 residues. CDR1 is SGHNT, CDR2 YYREEE, per germline (reference sequence). This specimen was PBMCs, either bulk or a sorted T-cell subset (CD4+, CD8+, memory, or dextramer-sorted; not recorded which), taken less than 16 days after the first yellow fever vaccination. The chain has TRBV5-4 and TRBJ1-2; 8 bases are shared with TRBD1. This sequence originates from a young man who received the YFV17D yellow fever vaccine. CDR3 bases: TGTGCCAGCAGCTTGGAATCCAGGGGGCGAAATGGCTACACCTTC. The encoded protein is CASSLESRGRNGYTF.